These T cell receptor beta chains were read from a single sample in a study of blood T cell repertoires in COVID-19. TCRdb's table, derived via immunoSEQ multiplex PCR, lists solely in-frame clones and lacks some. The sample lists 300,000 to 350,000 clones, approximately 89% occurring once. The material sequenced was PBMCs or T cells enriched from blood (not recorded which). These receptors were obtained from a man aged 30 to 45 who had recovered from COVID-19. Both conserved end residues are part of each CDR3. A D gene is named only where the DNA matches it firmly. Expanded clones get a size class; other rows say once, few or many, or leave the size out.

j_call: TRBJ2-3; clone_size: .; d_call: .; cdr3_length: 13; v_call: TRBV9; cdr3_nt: TGTGCCAGCAGCGTAGGGGGCTCAGATACGCAGTATTTT; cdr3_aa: CASSVGGSDTQYF
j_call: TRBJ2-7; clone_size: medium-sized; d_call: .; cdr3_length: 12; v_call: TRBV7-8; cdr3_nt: TGTGCCAGCAGCACACTTAGCAACGAGCAGTACTTC; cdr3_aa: CASSTLSNEQYF
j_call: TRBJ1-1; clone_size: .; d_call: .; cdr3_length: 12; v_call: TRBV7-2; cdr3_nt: TGTGCCAGCAGCTTTTACAGGGTTGGAGCTTTCTTT; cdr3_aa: CASSFYRVGAFF
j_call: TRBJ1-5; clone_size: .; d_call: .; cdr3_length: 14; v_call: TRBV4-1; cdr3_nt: TGCGCCAGCAGCCCCACCTTACGCGATCAGCCCCAGCATTTT; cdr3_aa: CASSPTLRDQPQHF
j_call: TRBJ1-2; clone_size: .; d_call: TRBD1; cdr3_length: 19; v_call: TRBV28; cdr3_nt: TGTGCCAGCAGTTTACCGGGACAGGGGGTATCGAAGGTACTCAATGGCTACACCTTC; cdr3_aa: CASSLPGQGVSKVLNGYTF
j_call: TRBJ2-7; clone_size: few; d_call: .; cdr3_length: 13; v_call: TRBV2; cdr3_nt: TGTGCCAGCAGCCGGGACAAAACCTACGAGCAGTACTTC; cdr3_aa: CASSRDKTYEQYF
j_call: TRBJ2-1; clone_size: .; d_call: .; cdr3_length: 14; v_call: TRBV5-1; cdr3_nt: TGCGCCAGCAGCTTGACACCGGGGTGGGATGAGCAGTTCTTC; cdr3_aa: CASSLTPGWDEQFF
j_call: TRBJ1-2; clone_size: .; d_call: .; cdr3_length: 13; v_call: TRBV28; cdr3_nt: TGTGCCAGCAGAAGGACAGCTAGCTATGGCTACACCTTC; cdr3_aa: CASRRTASYGYTF
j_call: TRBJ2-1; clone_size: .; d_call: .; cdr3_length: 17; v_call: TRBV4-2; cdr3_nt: TGTGCCAGCAGCAAGGGGGGCGGTCTAGCGGCATACAATGAGCAGTTCTTC; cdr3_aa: CASSKGGGLAAYNEQFF
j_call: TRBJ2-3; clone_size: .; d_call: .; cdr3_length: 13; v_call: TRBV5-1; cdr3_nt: TGCGCCAGCAGACTAACGGTTACAGATACGCAGTATTTT; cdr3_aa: CASRLTVTDTQYF
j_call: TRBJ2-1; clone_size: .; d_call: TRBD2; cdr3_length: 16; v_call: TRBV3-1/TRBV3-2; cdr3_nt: TGTGCCAGCAGCCAAGAGCGGGGGTTAGCCTACAATGAGCAGTTCTTC; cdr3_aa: CASSQERGLAYNEQFF
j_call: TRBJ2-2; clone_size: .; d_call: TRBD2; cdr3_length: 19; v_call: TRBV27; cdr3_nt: TGTGCCAGCAGTCCCCGACTAGCGGGGTCGGGGTCGGGCACCGGGGAGCTGTTTTTT; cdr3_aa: CASSPRLAGSGSGTGELFF
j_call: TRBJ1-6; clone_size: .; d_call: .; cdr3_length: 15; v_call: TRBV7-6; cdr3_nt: TGTGCCAGCAGCTTAGATGCCGGGACAAGTTCACCCCTCCACTTT; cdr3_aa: CASSLDAGTSSPLHF
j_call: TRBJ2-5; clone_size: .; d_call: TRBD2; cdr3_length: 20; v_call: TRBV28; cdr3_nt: TGTGCCAGCAGTTTATTTACGACCATTCAACTAGCGGGGGGACAAGAGACCCAGTACTTC; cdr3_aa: CASSLFTTIQLAGGQETQYF
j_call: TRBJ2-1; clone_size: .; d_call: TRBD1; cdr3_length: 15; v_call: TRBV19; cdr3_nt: TGTGCCAGTAGTATCCCCGGACAGGGGGCCTATGAGCAGTTCTTC; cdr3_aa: CASSIPGQGAYEQFF
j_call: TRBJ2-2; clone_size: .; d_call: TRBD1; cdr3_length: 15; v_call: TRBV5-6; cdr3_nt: TGTGCCAGCAGCTTGGTGTCAGGGGGCACCGGGGAGCTGTTTTTT; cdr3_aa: CASSLVSGGTGELFF
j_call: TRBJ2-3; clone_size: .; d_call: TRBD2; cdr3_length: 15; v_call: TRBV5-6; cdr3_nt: TGTGCCAGCAGCTTGGGACTAGCGGCCTTGGATACGCAGTATTTT; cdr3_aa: CASSLGLAALDTQYF
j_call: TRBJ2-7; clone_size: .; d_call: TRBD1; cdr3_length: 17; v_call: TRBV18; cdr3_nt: TGTGCCAGCTCACCTTTCGTCGGGACAGGGACGCCCTACGAGCAGTACTTC; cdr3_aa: CASSPFVGTGTPYEQYF
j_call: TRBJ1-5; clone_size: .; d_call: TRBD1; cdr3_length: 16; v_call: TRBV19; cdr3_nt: TGTGCCAGTAGTTCCTGGACAGGGATGAGCAATCAGCCCCAGCATTTT; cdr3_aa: CASSSWTGMSNQPQHF
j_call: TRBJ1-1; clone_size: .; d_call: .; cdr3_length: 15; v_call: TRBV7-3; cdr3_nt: TGTGCCAGCAGCTTAACGGGAGATCTGAACACTGAAGCTTTCTTT; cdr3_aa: CASSLTGDLNTEAFF
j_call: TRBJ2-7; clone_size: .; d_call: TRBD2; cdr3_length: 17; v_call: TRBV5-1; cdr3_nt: TGCGCCAGCAGCCTAAGGACTAGCGGGGGGGCCGCGTACGAGCAGTACTTC; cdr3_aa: CASSLRTSGGAAYEQYF
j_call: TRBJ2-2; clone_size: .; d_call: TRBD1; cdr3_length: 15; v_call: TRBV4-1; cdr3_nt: TGCGCCAGCAGCCAAGGACAGGGGATTATCGGGGAGCTGTTTTTT; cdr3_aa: CASSQGQGIIGELFF
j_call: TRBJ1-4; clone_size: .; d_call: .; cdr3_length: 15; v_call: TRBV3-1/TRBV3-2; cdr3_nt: TGTGCCAGCAGCCAAGAGGGCATTGCTAATGAAAAACTGTTTTTT; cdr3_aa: CASSQEGIANEKLFF
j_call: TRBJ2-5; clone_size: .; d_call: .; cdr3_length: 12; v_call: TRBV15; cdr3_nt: TGTGCCACCAGCAGAGCACAAGAGACCCAGTACTTC; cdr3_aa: CATSRAQETQYF
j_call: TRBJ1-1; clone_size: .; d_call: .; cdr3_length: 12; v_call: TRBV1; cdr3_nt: TGCACCAGCAGCCAAGATCGTTTTGAAGCTTTCTTT; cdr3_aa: CTSSQDRFEAFF
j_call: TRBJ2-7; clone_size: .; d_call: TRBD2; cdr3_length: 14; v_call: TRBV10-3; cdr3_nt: TGTGCCATCAGAGCTAGCGGGGAAATCTACGAGCAGTACTTC; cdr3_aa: CAIRASGEIYEQYF
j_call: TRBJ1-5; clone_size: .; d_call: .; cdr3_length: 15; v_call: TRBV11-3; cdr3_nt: TGTGCCAGCAGCTTAGAAGGGGGAGGCAATCAGCCCCAGCATTTT; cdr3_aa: CASSLEGGGNQPQHF
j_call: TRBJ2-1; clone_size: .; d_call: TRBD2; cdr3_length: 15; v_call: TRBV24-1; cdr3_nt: TGTGCCACCAGTCCCCAACGGGGGGACTACAATGAGCAGTTCTTC; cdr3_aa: CATSPQRGDYNEQFF
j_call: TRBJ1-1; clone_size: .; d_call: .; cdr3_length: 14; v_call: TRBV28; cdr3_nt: TGTGCCAGCAGTTTTAGTTCGGGGGAGACTGAAGCTTTCTTT; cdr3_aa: CASSFSSGETEAFF
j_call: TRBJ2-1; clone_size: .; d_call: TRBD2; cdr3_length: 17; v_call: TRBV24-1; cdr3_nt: TGTGCCACCAGTTCTGCTAGCGGGGGGTCACCCTACAATGAGCAGTTCTTC; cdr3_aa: CATSSASGGSPYNEQFF
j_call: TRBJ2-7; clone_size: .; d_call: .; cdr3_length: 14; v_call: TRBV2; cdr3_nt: TGTGCCAGCAGTGACCGGGACTGGACCTACGAGCAGTACTTC; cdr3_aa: CASSDRDWTYEQYF
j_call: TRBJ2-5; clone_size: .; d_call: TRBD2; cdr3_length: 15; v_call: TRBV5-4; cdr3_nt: TGTGCCAGCAGCTTGACGGCTAGCGGGGGGGAGACCCAGTACTTC; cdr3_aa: CASSLTASGGETQYF